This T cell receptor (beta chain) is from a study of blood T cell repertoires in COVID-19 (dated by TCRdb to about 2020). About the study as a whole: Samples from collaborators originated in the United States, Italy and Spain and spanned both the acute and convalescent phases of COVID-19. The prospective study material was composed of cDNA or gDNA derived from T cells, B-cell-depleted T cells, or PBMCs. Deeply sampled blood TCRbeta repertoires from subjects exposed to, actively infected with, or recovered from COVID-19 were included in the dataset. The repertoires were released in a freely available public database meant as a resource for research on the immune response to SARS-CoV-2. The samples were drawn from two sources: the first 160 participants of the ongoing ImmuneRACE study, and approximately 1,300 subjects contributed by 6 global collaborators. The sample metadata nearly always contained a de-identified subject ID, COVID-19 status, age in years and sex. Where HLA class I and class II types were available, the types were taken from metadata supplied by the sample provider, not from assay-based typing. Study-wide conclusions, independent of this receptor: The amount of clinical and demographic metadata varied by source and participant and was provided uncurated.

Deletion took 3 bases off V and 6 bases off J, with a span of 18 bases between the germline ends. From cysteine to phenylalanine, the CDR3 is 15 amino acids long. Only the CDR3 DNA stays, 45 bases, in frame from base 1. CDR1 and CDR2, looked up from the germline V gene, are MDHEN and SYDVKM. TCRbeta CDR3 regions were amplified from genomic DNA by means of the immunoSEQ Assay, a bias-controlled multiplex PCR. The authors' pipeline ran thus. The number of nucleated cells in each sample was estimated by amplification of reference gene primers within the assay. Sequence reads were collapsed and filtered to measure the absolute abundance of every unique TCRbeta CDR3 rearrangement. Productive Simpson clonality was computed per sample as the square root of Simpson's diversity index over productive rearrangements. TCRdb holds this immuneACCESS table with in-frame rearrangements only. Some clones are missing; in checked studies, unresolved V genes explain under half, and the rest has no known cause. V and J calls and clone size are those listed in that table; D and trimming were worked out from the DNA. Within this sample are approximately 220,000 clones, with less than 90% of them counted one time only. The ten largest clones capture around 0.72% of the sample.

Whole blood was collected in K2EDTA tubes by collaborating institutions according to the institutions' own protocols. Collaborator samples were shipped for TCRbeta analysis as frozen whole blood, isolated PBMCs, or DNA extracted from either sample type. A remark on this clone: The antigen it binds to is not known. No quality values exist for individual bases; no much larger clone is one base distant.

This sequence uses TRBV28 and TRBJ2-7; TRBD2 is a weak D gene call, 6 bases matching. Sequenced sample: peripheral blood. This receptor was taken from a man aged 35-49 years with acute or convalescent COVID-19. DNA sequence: TGTGCCAGCAGTTTCGGAGGGTACACTGGTTTCGAGCAGTACTTC. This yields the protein CASSFGGYTGFEQYF.